This T cell receptor beta chain was sequenced during a study of tissue T cells after allogeneic stem cell transplantation. General study points: Some tissue clones might be persisting host cells; their alloreactivity or antigen specificity was not determined. Across patients, clones rarely overlapped, yet motif clusters were shared tissue-specifically.

Germline loops: CDR1 KGHPV, CDR2 FQNQEV (reference sequence). V was shortened by 2 bases and J by 4 bases, with 9 bases between the two germline ends. The CDR3 runs 13 residues. Sequenced by immunoSEQ multiplex PCR; TCRdb stores in-frame clones only, minus some. The data contain about 7,500 clones, roughly a third of them singletons. The time point is: mouse harvest day 14 after allogeneic transplant. The graft held 10^6 splenic CD5+ T cells and 10^7 T-cell-depleted bone marrow cells. Tissues came from B6→BALB/c major-mismatch GVHD mice at day 7 or 14. This clone turned up a few times. Its antigen is undetermined. Gene and germline names: mouse. The CDR3 is cut off 1 residue early in the read; its end comes from the germline J gene. The same CDR3 can be traced to other DNA sequences in this sample.

The clonotype originates from a female BALB/c mouse given C57BL/6 T cells with graft-versus-host disease after an allogeneic hematopoietic cell transplant. Sequenced sample: skin. This rearrangement joins TRBV26 to TRBJ2-7; weak D call: TRBD2 (6 bases). The covered CDR3 bases are TGTGCCAGCAGTCTGAGCTGGGGTTATGAACAGTAC. This encodes CASSLSWGYEQY. In full, the CDR3 reads CASSLSWGYEQYF.